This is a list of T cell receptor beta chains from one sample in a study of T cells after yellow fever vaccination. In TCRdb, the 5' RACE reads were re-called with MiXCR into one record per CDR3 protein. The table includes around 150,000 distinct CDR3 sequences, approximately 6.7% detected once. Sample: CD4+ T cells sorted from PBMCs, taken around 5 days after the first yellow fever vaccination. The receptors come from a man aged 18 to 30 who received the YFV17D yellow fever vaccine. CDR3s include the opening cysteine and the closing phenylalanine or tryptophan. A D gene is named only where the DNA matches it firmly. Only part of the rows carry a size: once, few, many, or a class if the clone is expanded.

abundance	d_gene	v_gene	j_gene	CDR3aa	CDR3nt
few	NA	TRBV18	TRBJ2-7	CASSPGRGRPHYEQYF	TGTGCCAGCTCACCTGGCAGGGGGAGGCCCCACTACGAGCAGTACTTC
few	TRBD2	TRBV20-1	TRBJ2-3	CSARDYGGGSTDTQYF	TGCAGTGCTAGAGATTACGGCGGGGGGAGCACAGATACGCAGTATTTT
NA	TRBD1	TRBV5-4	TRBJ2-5	CASSGAGQGRETQYF	TGTGCCAGCAGCGGAGCGGGACAGGGAAGAGAGACCCAGTACTTC
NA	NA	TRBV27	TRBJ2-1	CASSLPGSIEQFF	TGTGCCAGCAGTTTACCGGGGAGTATTGAGCAGTTCTTC
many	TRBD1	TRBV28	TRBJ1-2	CASGGGRGRNYGYTF	TGTGCCAGCGGGGGGGGCAGGGGGAGGAACTATGGCTACACCTTC
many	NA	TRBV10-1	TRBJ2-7	CASSESNRKTGITYEQYF	TGCGCCAGCAGTGAGTCGAATCGGAAGACCGGGATAACCTACGAGCAGTACTTC
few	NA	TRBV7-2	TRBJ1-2	CASSLFPDGYTF	TGTGCCAGCAGCTTATTCCCAGATGGCTACACCTTC
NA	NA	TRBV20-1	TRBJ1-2	CSATSATAFGYGYTF	TGCAGTGCTACCTCGGCCACGGCGTTTGGCTATGGCTACACCTTC
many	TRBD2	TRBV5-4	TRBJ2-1	CASSPGGERRNEQFF	TGTGCCAGCAGCCCCGGGGGGGAGCGCAGGAATGAGCAGTTCTTC
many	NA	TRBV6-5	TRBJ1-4	CASSYSREGTEKLFF	TGTGCCAGCAGTTACTCACGGGAGGGGACAGAAAAACTGTTTTTT
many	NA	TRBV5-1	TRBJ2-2	CASSLREQDGELFF	TGCGCCAGCAGCTTGAGGGAACAGGACGGGGAGCTGTTTTTT
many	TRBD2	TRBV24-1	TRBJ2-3	CAIGTSGTDTQYF	TGTGCCATTGGGACTAGCGGAACAGATACGCAGTATTTT
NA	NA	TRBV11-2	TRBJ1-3	CASSLDRVPGNTIYF	TGTGCCAGCAGCTTAGACAGGGTCCCTGGAAACACCATATATTTT
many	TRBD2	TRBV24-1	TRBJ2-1	CATTAGGPHEQFF	TGTGCCACCACCGCGGGGGGGCCGCATGAGCAGTTCTTC
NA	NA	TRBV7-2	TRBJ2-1	CASRGTGGSYNEQFF	TGTGCCAGCCGCGGTACAGGTGGCTCCTACAATGAGCAGTTCTTC
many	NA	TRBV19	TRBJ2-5	CASNQSGYQETQYF	TGTGCCAGTAACCAGTCCGGGTACCAAGAGACCCAGTACTTC
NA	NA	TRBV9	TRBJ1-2	CASSVSGRANYGYTF	TGTGCCAGCAGCGTAAGTGGGAGAGCTAACTATGGCTACACCTTC
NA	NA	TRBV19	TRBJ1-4	CASHPGSAGVEKLFF	TGTGCCAGCCACCCCGGTTCGGCTGGAGTTGAAAAACTGTTTTTT
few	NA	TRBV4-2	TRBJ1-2	CASSQVEGANYGYTF	TGTGCCAGCAGCCAAGTCGAGGGAGCTAACTATGGCTACACCTTC
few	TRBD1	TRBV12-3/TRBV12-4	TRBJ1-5	CASSLDRALKPQHF	TGTGCCAGCAGTTTGGACAGGGCGCTTAAGCCCCAGCATTTT
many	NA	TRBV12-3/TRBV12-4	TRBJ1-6	CASSDRRGRLALHF	TGTGCCAGCAGCGATAGGCGCGGGAGACTTGCCCTCCACTTT
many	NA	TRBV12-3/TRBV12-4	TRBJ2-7	CASSPALAADEQYF	TGTGCCAGCAGTCCTGCTCTGGCGGCGGACGAGCAGTACTTC